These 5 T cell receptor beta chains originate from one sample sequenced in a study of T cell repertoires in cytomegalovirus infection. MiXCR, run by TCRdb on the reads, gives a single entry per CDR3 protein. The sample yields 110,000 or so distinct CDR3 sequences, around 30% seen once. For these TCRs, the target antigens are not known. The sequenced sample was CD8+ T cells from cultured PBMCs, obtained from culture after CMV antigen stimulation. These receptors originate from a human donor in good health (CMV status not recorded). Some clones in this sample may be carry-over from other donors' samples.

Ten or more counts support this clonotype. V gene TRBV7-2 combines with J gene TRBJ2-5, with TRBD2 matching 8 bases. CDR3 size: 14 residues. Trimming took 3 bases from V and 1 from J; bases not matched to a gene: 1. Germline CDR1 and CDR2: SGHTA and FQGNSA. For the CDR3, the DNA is TGTGCCAGCAGCTTTACTAGCGGCCAAGAGACCCAGTACTTC. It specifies CASSFTSGQETQYF.

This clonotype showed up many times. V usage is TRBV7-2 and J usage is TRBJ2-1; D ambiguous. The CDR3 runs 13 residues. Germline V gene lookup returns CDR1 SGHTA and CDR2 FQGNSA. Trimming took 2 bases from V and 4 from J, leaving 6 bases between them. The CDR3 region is CASSLQLYNEQFF. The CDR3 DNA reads TGTGCCAGCAGCTTACAACTTTACAATGAGCAGTTCTTC.

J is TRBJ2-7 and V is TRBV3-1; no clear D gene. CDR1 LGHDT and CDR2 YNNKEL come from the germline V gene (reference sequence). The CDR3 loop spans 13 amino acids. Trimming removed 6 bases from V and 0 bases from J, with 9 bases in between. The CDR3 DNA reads TGTGCCAGCAGGAATAATAGCTCCTACGAGCAGTACTTC. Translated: CASRNNSSYEQYF.

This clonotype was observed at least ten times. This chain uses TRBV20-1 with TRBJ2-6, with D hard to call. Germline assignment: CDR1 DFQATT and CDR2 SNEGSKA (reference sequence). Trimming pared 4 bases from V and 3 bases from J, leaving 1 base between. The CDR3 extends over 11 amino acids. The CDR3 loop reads CSANGANVLTF. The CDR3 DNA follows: TGCAGTGCTAATGGGGCCAACGTCCTGACTTTC.

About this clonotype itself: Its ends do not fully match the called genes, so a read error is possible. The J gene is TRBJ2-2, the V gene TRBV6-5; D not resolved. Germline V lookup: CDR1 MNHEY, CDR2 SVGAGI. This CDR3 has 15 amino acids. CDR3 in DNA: TGTACCAGCAGTTACGGAGTGTATAGGTCCGGGGAGCTGTTTTTT. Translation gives CTSSYGVYRSGELFF.